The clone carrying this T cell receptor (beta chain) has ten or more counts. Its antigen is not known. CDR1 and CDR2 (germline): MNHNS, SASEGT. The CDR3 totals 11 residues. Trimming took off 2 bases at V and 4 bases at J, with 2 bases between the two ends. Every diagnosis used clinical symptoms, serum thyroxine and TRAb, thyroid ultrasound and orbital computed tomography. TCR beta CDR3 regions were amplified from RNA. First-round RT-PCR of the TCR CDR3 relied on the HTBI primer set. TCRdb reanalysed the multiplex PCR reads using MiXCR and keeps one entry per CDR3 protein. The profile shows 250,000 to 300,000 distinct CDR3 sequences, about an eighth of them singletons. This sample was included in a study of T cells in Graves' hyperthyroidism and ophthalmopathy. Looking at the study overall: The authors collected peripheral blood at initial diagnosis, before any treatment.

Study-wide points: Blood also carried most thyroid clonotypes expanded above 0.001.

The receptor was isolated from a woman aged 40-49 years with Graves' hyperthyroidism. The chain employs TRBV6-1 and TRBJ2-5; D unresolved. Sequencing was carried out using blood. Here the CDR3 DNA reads TGTGCCAGCAGTGAAACAGAGACCCAGTACTTC. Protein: CASSETETQYF.